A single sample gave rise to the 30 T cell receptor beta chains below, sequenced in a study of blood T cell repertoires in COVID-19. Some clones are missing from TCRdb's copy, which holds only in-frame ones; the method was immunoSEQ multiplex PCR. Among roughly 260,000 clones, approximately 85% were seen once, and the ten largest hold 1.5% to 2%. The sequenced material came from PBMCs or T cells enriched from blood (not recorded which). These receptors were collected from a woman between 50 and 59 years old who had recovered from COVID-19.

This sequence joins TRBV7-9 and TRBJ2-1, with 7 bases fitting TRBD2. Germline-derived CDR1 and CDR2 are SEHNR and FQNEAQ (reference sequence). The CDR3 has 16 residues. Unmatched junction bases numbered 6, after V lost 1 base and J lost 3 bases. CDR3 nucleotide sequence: TGTGCCAGCAGCTTAGATTCTAGCGGATTCTACAATGAGCAGTTCTTC. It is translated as CASSLDSSGFYNEQFF.

The CDR3 sequence is CASSPNGGYNSPLHF. CDR3 sequence (DNA): TGTGCCAGCAGTCCCAACGGGGGCTATAATTCACCCCTCCACTTT. The rearrangement joins TRBV27 to TRBJ1-6, with D possibly TRBD1 on 5 matching bases. The germline V gene encodes CDR1 MNHEY and CDR2 SMNVEV (reference sequence). Trimming took 5 bases from V and 3 from J, leaving 11 bases between them. The CDR3 has 15 amino acids.

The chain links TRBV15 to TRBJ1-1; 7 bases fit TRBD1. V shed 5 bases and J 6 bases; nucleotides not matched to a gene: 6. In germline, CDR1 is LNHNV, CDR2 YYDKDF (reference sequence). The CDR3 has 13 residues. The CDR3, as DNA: TGTGCCACCAGCCTTCAGGGGGGAGCTGAAGCTTTCTTT. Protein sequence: CATSLQGGAEAFF.

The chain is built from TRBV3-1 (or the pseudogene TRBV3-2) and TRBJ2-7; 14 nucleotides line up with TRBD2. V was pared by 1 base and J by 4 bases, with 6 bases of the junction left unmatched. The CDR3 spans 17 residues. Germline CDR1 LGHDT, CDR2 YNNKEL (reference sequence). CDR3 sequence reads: CASSQAPGLAGAYEQYF. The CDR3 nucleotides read TGTGCCAGCAGCCAAGCCCCGGGACTAGCGGGAGCATACGAGCAGTACTTC.

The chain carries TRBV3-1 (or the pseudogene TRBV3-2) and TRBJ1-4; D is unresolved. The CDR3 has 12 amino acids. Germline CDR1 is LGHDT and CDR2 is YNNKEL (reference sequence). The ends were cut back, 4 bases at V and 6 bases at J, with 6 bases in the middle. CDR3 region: CASSPSDEKLFF. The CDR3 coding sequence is TGTGCCAGCAGCCCCTCGGATGAAAAACTGTTTTTT.

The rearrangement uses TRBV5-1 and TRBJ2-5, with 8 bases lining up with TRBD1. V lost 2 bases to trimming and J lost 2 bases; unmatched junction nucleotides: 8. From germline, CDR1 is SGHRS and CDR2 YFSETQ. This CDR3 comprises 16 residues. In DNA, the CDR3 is TGCGCCAGCAGCTTCCGGACAGGGTTGGGGCAAGAGACCCAGTACTTC. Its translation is CASSFRTGLGQETQYF.

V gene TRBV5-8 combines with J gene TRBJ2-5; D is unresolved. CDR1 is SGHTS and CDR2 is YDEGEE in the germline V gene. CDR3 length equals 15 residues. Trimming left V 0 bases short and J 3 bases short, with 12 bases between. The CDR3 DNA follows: TGTGCCAGCAGCTTGGGGGCTACCTGGAAAGAGACCCAGTACTTC. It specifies CASSLGATWKETQYF.

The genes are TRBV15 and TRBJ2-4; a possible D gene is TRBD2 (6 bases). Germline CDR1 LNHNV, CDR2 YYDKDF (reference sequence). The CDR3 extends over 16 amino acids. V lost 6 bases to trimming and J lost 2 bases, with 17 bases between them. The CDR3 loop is CATSPRREGSKNIQYF. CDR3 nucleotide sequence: TGTGCCACCAGTCCGAGGAGGGAAGGGTCCAAAAACATTCAGTACTTC. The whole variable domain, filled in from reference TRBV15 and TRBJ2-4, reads DAMVIQNPRYQVTQFGKPVTLSCSQTLNHNVMYWYQQKSSQAPKLLFHYYDKDFNNEADTPDNFQSRRPNTSFCFLDIRSPGLGDTAMYLCATSPRREGSKNIQYFGAGTRLSVL.

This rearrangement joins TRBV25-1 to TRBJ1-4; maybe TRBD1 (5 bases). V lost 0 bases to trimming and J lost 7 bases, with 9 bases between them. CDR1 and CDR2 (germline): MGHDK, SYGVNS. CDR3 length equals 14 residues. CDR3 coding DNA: TGTGCCAGCAGTGAATACAGGAGGGGTGAAAAACTGTTTTTT. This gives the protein CASSEYRRGEKLFF. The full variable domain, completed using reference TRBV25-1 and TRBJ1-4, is EADIYQTPRYLVIGTGKKITLECSQTMGHDKMYWYQQDPGMELHLIHYSYGVNSTEKGDLSSESTVSRIRTEHFPLTLESARPSHTSQYLCASSEYRRGEKLFFGSGTQLSVL.

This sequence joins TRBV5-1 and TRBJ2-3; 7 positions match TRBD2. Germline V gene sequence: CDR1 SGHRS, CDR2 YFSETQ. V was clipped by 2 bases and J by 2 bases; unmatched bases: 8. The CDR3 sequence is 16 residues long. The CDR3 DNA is TGCGCCAGCAGCTTCTTAGCGGGTCCGGTCACAGATACGCAGTATTTT. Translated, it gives CASSFLAGPVTDTQYF.

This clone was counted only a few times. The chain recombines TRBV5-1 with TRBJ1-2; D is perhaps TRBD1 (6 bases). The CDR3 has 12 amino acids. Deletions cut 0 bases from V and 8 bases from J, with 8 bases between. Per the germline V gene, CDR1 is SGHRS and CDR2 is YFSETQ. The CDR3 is CASSLDREGYTF. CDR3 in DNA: TGCGCCAGCAGCTTGGACAGGGAGGGCTACACCTTC.

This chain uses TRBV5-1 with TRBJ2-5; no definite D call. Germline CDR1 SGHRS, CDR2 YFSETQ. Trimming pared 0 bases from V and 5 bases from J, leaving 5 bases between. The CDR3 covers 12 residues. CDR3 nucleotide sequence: TGCGCCAGCAGCTTGGCCGCGGAGACCCAGTACTTC. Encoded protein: CASSLAAETQYF.

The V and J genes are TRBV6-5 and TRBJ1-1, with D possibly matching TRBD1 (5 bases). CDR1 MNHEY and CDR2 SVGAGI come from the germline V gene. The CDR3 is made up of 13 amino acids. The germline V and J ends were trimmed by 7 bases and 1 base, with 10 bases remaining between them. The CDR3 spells CASMGPGNTEAFF. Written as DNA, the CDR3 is TGTGCCAGCATGGGGCCAGGGAACACTGAAGCTTTCTTT.

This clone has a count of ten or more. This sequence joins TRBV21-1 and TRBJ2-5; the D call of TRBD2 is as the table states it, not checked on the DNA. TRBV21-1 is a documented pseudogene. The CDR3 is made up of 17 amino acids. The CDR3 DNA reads TGTGCCAGCGGGTCATGGGTCCCTATAACCTACGGGAAGACCCAGTACTTC. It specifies CASGSWVPITYGKTQYF.

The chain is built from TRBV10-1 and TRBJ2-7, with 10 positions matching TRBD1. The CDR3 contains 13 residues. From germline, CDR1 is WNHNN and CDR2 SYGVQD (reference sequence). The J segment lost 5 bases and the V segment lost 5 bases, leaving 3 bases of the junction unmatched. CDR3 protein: CASSRGQGHEQYF. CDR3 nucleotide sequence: TGCGCCAGCAGTCGGGGACAGGGGCACGAGCAGTACTTC.

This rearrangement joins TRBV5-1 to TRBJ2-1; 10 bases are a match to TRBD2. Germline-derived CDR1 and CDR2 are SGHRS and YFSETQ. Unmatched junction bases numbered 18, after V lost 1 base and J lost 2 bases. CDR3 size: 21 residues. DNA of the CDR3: TGCGCCAGCAGCTTGCGGTCTAGCGGGGGCCTAGCGCCTACAGCCTACAATGAGCAGTTCTTC. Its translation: CASSLRSSGGLAPTAYNEQFF.

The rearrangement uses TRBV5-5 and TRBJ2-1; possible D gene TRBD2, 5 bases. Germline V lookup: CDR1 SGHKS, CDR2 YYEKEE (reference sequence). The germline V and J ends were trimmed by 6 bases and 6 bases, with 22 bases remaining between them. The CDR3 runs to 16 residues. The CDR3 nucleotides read TGTGCCAGCATCAGCTTGCCCTTCCTAGAGGGCAATGAGCAGTTCTTC. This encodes CASISLPFLEGNEQFF.

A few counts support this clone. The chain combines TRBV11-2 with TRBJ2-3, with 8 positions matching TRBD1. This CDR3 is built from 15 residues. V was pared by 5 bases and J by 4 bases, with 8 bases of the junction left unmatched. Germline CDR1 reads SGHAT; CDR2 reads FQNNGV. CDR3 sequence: CASSRRTGTADTQYF. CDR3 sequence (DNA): TGTGCCAGCAGCCGCCGGACAGGGACAGCAGATACGCAGTATTTT.

CDR3 bases: TGCGCCAGCAGCATGGGCATAGCTAATGAGCAGTTCTTC. Translation: CASSMGIANEQFF. The chain has TRBV5-1 and TRBJ2-1; D unclear. The V gene's germline CDR1 is SGHRS and CDR2 YFSETQ. V was pared by 4 bases and J by 7 bases, with 12 bases between. The CDR3 has 13 amino acids. The whole variable domain, remainder taken from reference TRBV5-1 and TRBJ2-1, is KAGVTQTPRYLIKTRGQQVTLSCSPISGHRSVSWYQQTPGQGLQFLFEYFSETQRNKGNFPGRFSGRQFSNSRSEMNVSTLELGDSALYLCASSMGIANEQFFGPGTRLTVL.

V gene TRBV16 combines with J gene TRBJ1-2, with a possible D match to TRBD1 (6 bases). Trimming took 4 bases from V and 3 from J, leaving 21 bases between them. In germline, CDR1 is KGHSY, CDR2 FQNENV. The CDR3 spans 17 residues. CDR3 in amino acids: CASSRQKGDTPYYGYTF. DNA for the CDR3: TGTGCCAGCAGCCGCCAAAAGGGGGACACCCCATACTATGGCTACACCTTC.

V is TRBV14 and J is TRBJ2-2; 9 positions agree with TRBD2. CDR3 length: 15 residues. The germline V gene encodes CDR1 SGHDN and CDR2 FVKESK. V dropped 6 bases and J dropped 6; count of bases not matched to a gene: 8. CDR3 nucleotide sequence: TGTGCCAGCAGTCCCGGGACTAGCAAACCCGGGGAGCTGTTTTTT. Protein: CASSPGTSKPGELFF. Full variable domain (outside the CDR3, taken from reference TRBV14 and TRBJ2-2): EAGVTQFPSHSVIEKGQTVTLRCDPISGHDNLYWYRRVMGKEIKFLLHFVKESKQDESGMPNNRFLAERTGGTYSTLKVQPAELEDSGVYFCASSPGTSKPGELFFGEGSRLTVL.

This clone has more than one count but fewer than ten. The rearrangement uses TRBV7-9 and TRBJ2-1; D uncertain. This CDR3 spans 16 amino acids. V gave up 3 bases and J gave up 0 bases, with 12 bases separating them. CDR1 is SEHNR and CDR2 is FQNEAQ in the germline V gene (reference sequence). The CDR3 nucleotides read TGTGCCAGCAGCTTGGCCCAGTTCAGCTCCTACAATGAGCAGTTCTTC. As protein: CASSLAQFSSYNEQFF.

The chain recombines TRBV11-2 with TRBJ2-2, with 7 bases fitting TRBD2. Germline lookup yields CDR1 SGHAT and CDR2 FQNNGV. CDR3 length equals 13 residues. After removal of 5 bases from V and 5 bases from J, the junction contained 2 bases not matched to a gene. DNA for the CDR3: TGTGCCAGCAGCGTCGGGGGGACCGGGGAGCTGTTTTTT. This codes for CASSVGGTGELFF.

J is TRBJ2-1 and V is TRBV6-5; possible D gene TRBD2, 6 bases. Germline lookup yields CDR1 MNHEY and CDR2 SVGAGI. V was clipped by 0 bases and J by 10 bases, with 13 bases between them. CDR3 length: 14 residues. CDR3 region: CASSYSTSQGEQFF. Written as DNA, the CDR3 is TGTGCCAGCAGTTACTCGACTAGTCAGGGCGAGCAGTTCTTC.

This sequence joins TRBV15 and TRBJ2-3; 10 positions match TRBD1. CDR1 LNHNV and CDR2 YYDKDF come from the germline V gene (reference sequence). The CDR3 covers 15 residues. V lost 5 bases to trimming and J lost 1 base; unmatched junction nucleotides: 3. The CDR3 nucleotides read TGTGCCACCAGCGTAGGGACAGGGGGCACAGATACGCAGTATTTT. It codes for CATSVGTGGTDTQYF.

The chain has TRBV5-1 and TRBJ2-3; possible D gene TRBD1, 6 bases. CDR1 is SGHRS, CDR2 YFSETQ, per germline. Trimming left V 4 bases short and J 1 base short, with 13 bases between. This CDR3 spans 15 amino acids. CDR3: CASSPKTGRTDTQYF. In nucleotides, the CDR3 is TGCGCCAGCAGCCCCAAGACAGGACGCACAGATACGCAGTATTTT.

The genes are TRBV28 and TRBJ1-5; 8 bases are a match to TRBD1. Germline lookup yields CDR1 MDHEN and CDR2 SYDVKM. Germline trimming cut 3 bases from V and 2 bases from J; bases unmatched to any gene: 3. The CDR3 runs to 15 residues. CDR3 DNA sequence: TGTGCCAGCAGTTTTCAGGGGGCTGGCAATCAGCCCCAGCATTTT. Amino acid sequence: CASSFQGAGNQPQHF.

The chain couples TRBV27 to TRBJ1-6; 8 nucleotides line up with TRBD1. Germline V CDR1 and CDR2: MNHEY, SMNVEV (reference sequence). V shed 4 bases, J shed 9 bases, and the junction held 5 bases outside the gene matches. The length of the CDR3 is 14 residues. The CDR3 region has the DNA TGTGCCAGCAGTTCCGGACAGGGCGGTTCACCCCTCCACTTT. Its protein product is CASSSGQGGSPLHF.

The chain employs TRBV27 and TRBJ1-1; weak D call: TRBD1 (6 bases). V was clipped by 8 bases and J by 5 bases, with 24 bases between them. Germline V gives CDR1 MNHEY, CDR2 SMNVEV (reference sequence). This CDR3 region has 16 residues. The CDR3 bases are TGTGCCAGCCGCTACCTAACAGGGACCGGAGTAACTGAAGCTTTCTTT. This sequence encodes CASRYLTGTGVTEAFF.

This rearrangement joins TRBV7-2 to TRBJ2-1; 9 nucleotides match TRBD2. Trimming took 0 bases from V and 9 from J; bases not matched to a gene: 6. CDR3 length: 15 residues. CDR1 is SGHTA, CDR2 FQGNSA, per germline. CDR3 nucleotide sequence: TGTGCCAGCAGCTTAGCTAGCGGGAGATGGGGTGAGCAGTTCTTC. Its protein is CASSLASGRWGEQFF.